These T cell receptor beta chains were read from a single sample in a study of cytomegalovirus exposure and HLA in healthy donors. Assay used: immunoSEQ multiplex PCR; TCRdb lists only in-frame clones, some missing. Of 100,000 to 150,000 clones listed, 81% were seen once; the top ten hold 1.8%. Material: PBMCs. These receptors were taken from a man between 18 and 35 years old in good health and CMV-seronegative. CDR3s include the opening cysteine and the closing phenylalanine or tryptophan. Each record gives: CDR3 length, J gene, D gene, clone size, V gene, CDR3 DNA, CDR3 protein. D genes are given only for firm matches. Clone size is given for some rows only: seen once, a few or many times, or a class if the clone is expanded.

cdr3_length: 15
j_call: TRBJ2-2
d_call: TRBD1
clone_size: -
v_call: TRBV2
cdr3_nt: TGTGCCAGCAGCGCGAGGACAGGGAACACCGGGGAGCTGTTTTTT
cdr3_aa: CASSARTGNTGELFF

cdr3_length: 18
j_call: TRBJ2-1
d_call: TRBD2
clone_size: -
v_call: TRBV7-2
cdr3_nt: TGTGCCAGCAGCTTAACTTATGCGGGGGGGAGCTCCTACAATGAGCAGTTCTTC
cdr3_aa: CASSLTYAGGSSYNEQFF

cdr3_length: 15
j_call: TRBJ2-7
d_call: TRBD1
clone_size: -
v_call: TRBV5-4
cdr3_nt: TGTGCCAGCAGCTTGTTTGGGACAGCAATCTACGAGCAGTACTTC
cdr3_aa: CASSLFGTAIYEQYF

cdr3_length: 17
j_call: TRBJ1-1
d_call: -
clone_size: -
v_call: TRBV5-4
cdr3_nt: TGTGCCAGCAGCTTGGGAGTTTCGGTGGTTATGAACACTGAAGCTTTCTTT
cdr3_aa: CASSLGVSVVMNTEAFF

cdr3_length: 12
j_call: TRBJ1-2
d_call: -
clone_size: -
v_call: TRBV11-2
cdr3_nt: TGTGCCAGCAGCTTACTCCCGGGACAACTTACCTTC
cdr3_aa: CASSLLPGQLTF

cdr3_length: 15
j_call: TRBJ1-5
d_call: -
clone_size: -
v_call: TRBV4-2
cdr3_nt: TGTGCCAGCAGCACAAATCTTGGCCAGGGTCAGCCCCAGCATTTT
cdr3_aa: CASSTNLGQGQPQHF

cdr3_length: 14
j_call: TRBJ1-1
d_call: -
clone_size: -
v_call: TRBV5-6
cdr3_nt: TGTGCCAGCAGCCCCACACAGTTTAACACTGAAGCTTTCTTT
cdr3_aa: CASSPTQFNTEAFF

cdr3_length: 12
j_call: TRBJ1-2
d_call: -
clone_size: few
v_call: TRBV7-9
cdr3_nt: TGTGCCAGCAGCCCCCAATCATATGGCTACACCTTC
cdr3_aa: CASSPQSYGYTF

cdr3_length: 15
j_call: TRBJ2-1
d_call: TRBD2
clone_size: -
v_call: TRBV9
cdr3_nt: TGTGCCAGCAGCGTAGTGGCGGGGGGGCCCAGTGAGCAGTTCTTC
cdr3_aa: CASSVVAGGPSEQFF

cdr3_length: 12
j_call: TRBJ2-7
d_call: TRBD2
clone_size: -
v_call: TRBV4-3
cdr3_nt: TGCGCCAGCAGCCAAGCGGGGGGCGAGCAGTACTTC
cdr3_aa: CASSQAGGEQYF

cdr3_length: 12
j_call: TRBJ1-1
d_call: -
clone_size: once
v_call: TRBV5-5
cdr3_nt: TGTGCCAGCAGCTTCCTTTTGGAGAGAGCTTTCTTT
cdr3_aa: CASSFLLERAFF

cdr3_length: 17
j_call: TRBJ2-1
d_call: TRBD2
clone_size: -
v_call: TRBV7-2
cdr3_nt: TGTGCCAGCAGCTTAGACACAGCGGGGGGGCGGGACAATGAGCAGTTCTTC
cdr3_aa: CASSLDTAGGRDNEQFF

cdr3_length: 16
j_call: TRBJ1-1
d_call: -
clone_size: -
v_call: TRBV5-1
cdr3_nt: TGCGCCAGCAGCTTGTCCTGGGAGGGCCGAGGAACTGAAGCTTTCTTT
cdr3_aa: CASSLSWEGRGTEAFF